This record covers a single TCR beta chain. Antigen: not known. This specimen comes from a study of T cells in Graves' hyperthyroidism and ophthalmopathy. TCR beta CDR3 regions were amplified from RNA transcripts. HTBI primers were used for first-round RT-PCR of the TCR CDR3. From the multiplex PCR reads, TCRdb called clonotypes with MiXCR, one entry per CDR3 protein. The sample yields a few hundred thousand distinct CDR3 sequences, roughly 15% seen once. With 4 bases removed from V and 1 base from J, the gap between germline ends came to 9 bases. The CDR3 contains 14 residues. The germline V gene encodes CDR1 SGHAT and CDR2 FQNNGV. Whole-study results and caveats: Patients with ophthalmopathy were separated from those with stable hyperthyroidism by a 13 V-J model. The model anticipated ophthalmopathy a median about 7.1 months pre-onset. Peripheral blood also featured most of the thyroid clonotypes expanded above 0.001.

The sequencing input was blood. This chain links TRBV11-2 with TRBJ2-3, with D tentatively TRBD2 (5 bases). The TCR originated in a woman younger than 30 with Graves' hyperthyroidism. The CDR3 is CASSYGLGTDTQYF. In nucleotides, the CDR3 is TGTGCCAGCAGCTACGGACTCGGCACAGATACGCAGTATTTT.